A single sample is the source of the 32 T cell receptor beta chains below, sequenced in a study of blood T cells in healthy people across ages. Sample-barcoded 5' priming and a J-beta primer mix drove a second PCR of roughly 6 to 12 cycles. MiXCR was run by TCRdb on the 5' RACE reads, yielding one entry per CDR3 protein. The top ten clones hold around 30% of a sample with fewer than 700,000 distinct CDR3 sequences, around 41% of them seen once. What was sequenced was blood. These receptors originate from an elderly man in good health.

The rearrangement joins TRBV12-3 or TRBV12-4 to TRBJ2-3, with TRBD2 matching over 8 bases. This CDR3 is 14 amino acids long. With 11 bases clipped from V and 1 base from J, the junction kept 8 bases outside the gene matches. The CDR3 sequence is CASKSGLGTDTQYF. In nucleotides, the CDR3 is TGTGCCTCAAAATCGGGACTAGGCACAGATACGCAGTATTTT.

In its sample, this clonotype was seen a few times. The V and J genes are TRBV4-2 and TRBJ1-6; D perhaps matches TRBD1 (5 bases). Per the germline V gene, CDR1 is LGHNA and CDR2 is YNFKEQ. Between the trimmed V and J ends, which lost 0 bases and 10 bases, there was a span of 10 bases. The CDR3 extends over 14 amino acids. The CDR3 protein is CASSQEQGSSPLHF. The CDR3 region has the DNA TGTGCCAGCAGCCAAGAGCAGGGAAGCTCACCCCTCCACTTT.

The genes are TRBV4-2 and TRBJ1-6; 7 positions match TRBD1. The CDR3 loop spans 16 amino acids. V shed 4 bases and J 1 base; nucleotides not matched to a gene: 4. CDR1 LGHNA and CDR2 YNFKEQ come from the germline V gene. CDR3 DNA sequence: TGTGCCAGCAGCCCACAGGGGAGGTCCTATAATTCACCCCTCCACTTT. This encodes CASSPQGRSYNSPLHF.

This clonotype was seen more than once but under ten times. CDR3 nucleotides: TGCAGTGCTGAACTAGCGACACCCTACAATGAGCAGTTCTTC. Residues: CSAELATPYNEQFF. The chain carries TRBV20-1 and TRBJ2-1, with 7 positions matching TRBD2. CDR3 length: 14 amino acids. CDR1 DFQATT and CDR2 SNEGSKA come from the germline V gene (reference sequence). The ends lost 5 bases at V and 2 bases at J; junction bases unmatched: 6.

In its sample, this clonotype was seen once. The gene calls are TRBV24-1 and TRBJ2-3, with 8 bases fitting TRBD1. Germline V lookup: CDR1 KGHDR, CDR2 SFDVKD. V lost 4 bases and J lost 1; bases outside the gene matches: 15. This CDR3 is built from 19 residues. The DNA of the CDR3 is TGTGCCACCAGTGACAGAGGACAGGGTAGGGCAGACGGCACAGATACGCAGTATTTT. As protein: CATSDRGQGRADGTDTQYF.

The rearrangement joins TRBV20-1 to TRBJ2-1; D is ambiguous. V was trimmed by 5 bases and J by 7 bases, leaving 15 bases between them. There are 13 residues in the CDR3. Germline V lookup: CDR1 DFQATT, CDR2 SNEGSKA (reference sequence). The CDR3 nucleotides are TGCAGTGCTTCCCTTCCCGGCAGGAATGAGCAGTTCTTC. Translated, it gives CSASLPGRNEQFF.

The sample holds a few counts of this clonotype. The chain has TRBV6-1 and TRBJ2-1; D is possibly TRBD1 (6 bases). Germline V gives CDR1 MNHNS, CDR2 SASEGT. The V and J ends lost 4 bases and 6 bases respectively, with 13 bases between them. This CDR3 region has 14 residues. CDR3 nucleotide sequence: TGTGCCAGCAGTGGTCAGGGGACGGTCAATGAGCAGTTCTTC. It translates to CASSGQGTVNEQFF.

The gene calls are TRBV12-3 or TRBV12-4 and TRBJ2-1, with D possibly TRBD2 on 7 matching bases. V gave up 3 bases and J gave up 2 bases, with 14 bases separating them. The CDR3 consists of 16 residues. CDR3 protein: CASSLRGGATYNEQFF. The DNA for the CDR3 is TGTGCCAGCAGTTTGAGAGGGGGGGCCACCTACAATGAGCAGTTCTTC.

V is TRBV9 and J is TRBJ2-5, with TRBD1 matching 7 bases. This CDR3 has 15 amino acids. CDR1 SGDLS and CDR2 YYNGEE come from the germline V gene. After removal of 3 bases from V and 5 bases from J, the junction contained 10 bases not matched to a gene. CDR3 loop: CASSAIDRVWETQYF. DNA for the CDR3: TGTGCCAGCAGCGCGATTGACAGGGTCTGGGAGACCCAGTACTTC.

CDR3 in amino acids: CSVDSGTTEAFF. CDR3 DNA sequence: TGCAGCGTTGACAGCGGGACCACTGAAGCTTTCTTT. This chain uses TRBV29-1 with TRBJ1-1, with D possibly matching TRBD1 (5 bases). The length of the CDR3 is 12 residues. V was pared by 3 bases and J by 4 bases, with 9 bases between. The germline CDR1 and CDR2 sequences are SQVTM and ANQGSEA.

With regard to this clonotype: One junction end does not reproduce the germline sequence, and a read error may be involved. The chain uses TRBV7-7 and TRBJ2-2; 7 nucleotides align to TRBD2. Per the germline V gene, CDR1 is SSHAT and CDR2 is FNYEAQ (reference sequence). This CDR3 is built from 16 residues. The CDR3 nucleotides are TGTGCTAGCAGCTTAGCGGGTGGGGTTCGCACCGGGGAGCTGTTTTTT. Translating it yields CASSLAGGVRTGELFF.

This clonotype was counted a few times. V and J are TRBV5-1 and TRBJ2-1; 13 nucleotides agree with TRBD2. The CDR3 is 16 residues long. Trimming cost V 2 bases and J 9 bases; bases outside gene matches: 8. Germline CDR1 is SGHRS and CDR2 is YFSETQ. CDR3 sequence: CASSLRLAGGQGEQFF. CDR3 DNA: TGCGCCAGCAGCTTAAGACTAGCGGGGGGTCAGGGTGAGCAGTTCTTC.

The chain links TRBV20-1 to TRBJ2-1; possible D gene TRBD2, 5 bases. V lost 3 bases, J lost 15 bases, and 18 bases lay in between. The CDR3 length is 12 residues. Germline V lookup: CDR1 DFQATT, CDR2 SNEGSKA (reference sequence). The DNA for the CDR3 is TGCAGTGCTAGTCGTACGGGGATTGAATCGTTCTTC. Residues: CSASRTGIESFF.

There are many counts of this clonotype. The J gene is TRBJ2-5, the V gene TRBV2, with 9 bases fitting TRBD1. The germline gives CDR1 SNHLY, CDR2 FYNNEI. Unmatched junction bases numbered 5, after V lost 5 bases and J lost 4 bases. There are 14 residues in the CDR3. DNA for the CDR3: TGTGCCAGCAGTAAGGACAGGGGAAGAGAGACCCAGTACTTC. Encoded protein: CASSKDRGRETQYF.

This clonotype was found once. J is TRBJ1-1 and V is TRBV12-3 or TRBV12-4; TRBD1 might be the D (5 bases). The CDR3 extends over 15 amino acids. V was trimmed by 4 bases and J by 1 base, leaving 13 bases between them. CDR3 region: CASSSSTVGNTEAFF. In DNA, the CDR3 is TGTGCCAGCAGTTCCTCGACAGTGGGGAACACTGAAGCTTTCTTT.

The chain employs TRBV9 and TRBJ2-7; 9 bases agree with TRBD2. Germline lookup yields CDR1 SGDLS and CDR2 YYNGEE. The V segment lost 0 bases and the J segment 7 bases; nucleotides outside the gene matches: 11. The CDR3 extends over 16 amino acids. The DNA for the CDR3 is TGTGCCAGCAGCGTAGAGCTAGCGGGATTTGTCAATGAGCAGTACTTC. Translating gives CASSVELAGFVNEQYF.

The chain employs TRBV7-3 and TRBJ2-1; D remains unclear. CDR3 size: 13 residues. With 5 bases removed from V and 5 bases from J, the gap between germline ends came to 10 bases. Germline loops: CDR1 SGHTA, CDR2 FQGTGA. Written as DNA, the CDR3 is TGTGCCAGCAGCCGGACGCGAAACAATGAGCAGTTCTTC. It encodes CASSRTRNNEQFF.

This chain links TRBV11-2 with TRBJ2-7; 7 bases line up with TRBD1. The CDR3 extends over 14 amino acids. V trimming: 1 base; J trimming: 4 bases; junction bases outside the gene matches: 4. CDR1 SGHAT and CDR2 FQNNGV come from the germline V gene. In nucleotides, the CDR3 is TGTGCCAGCAGCTTAGGGCCACAGGGGTACGAGCAGTACTTC. Protein product: CASSLGPQGYEQYF.

With regard to this clonotype: A junction boundary mismatches the germline segment, possibly from a read error. The chain has TRBV25-1 and TRBJ2-5; TRBD2 might be the D (6 bases). The end of the DNA fits TRBJ2-7 better, so the J call may be wrong. The germline CDR1 and CDR2 sequences are MGHDK and SYGVNS. The CDR3 is made up of 14 amino acids. The CDR3, as DNA: TGTGCCGGCAGGGATACGGGAGTGATCTACGAGCAGTACTTC. Its protein product is CAGRDTGVIYEQYF.

Ten or more counts support this clonotype. This chain connects TRBV10-3 to TRBJ2-7, with D uncertain. This CDR3 region has 12 residues. Germline V gene lookup returns CDR1 ENHRY and CDR2 SYGVKD. V was clipped by 6 bases and J by 1 base, with 7 bases between them. The CDR3 DNA reads TGTGCCATCAGAGGCGGATCCTACGAGCAGTACTTC. This translates into CAIRGGSYEQYF.

This clonotype has a single count. The rearrangement uses TRBV4-1 and TRBJ2-1; D perhaps matches TRBD2 (5 bases). Trimming shortened V by 0 bases and J by 12 bases, and 15 bases separated the two germline ends. Germline loops: CDR1 MGHRA, CDR2 YSYEKL. The CDR3 sequence is 14 residues long. The chain's CDR3 is CASSQEPRLAGQFF. CDR3 bases: TGCGCCAGCAGCCAAGAACCGCGGCTAGCCGGGCAGTTCTTC.

This clonotype showed up many times. V is TRBV29-1 and J is TRBJ1-5, with 7 positions matching TRBD1. Losses at the gene ends were 4 bases for V and 6 bases for J; bases not matched to a gene: 6. Germline V gene sequence: CDR1 SQVTM, CDR2 ANQGSEA. This CDR3 has 13 amino acids. CDR3 in DNA: TGCAGCGTTGCCTTAGGGGGCCGTCAGCCCCAGCATTTT. Protein: CSVALGGRQPQHF.

To note about this clonotype: This may be a read error: a much more frequent sequence differs by one nucleotide. The chain combines TRBV6-2 or TRBV6-3 with TRBJ1-4; no reliable D call. The germline V gene encodes CDR1 MNHEY and CDR2 SVGEGT. The ends were cut back, 7 bases at V and 10 bases at J, with 22 bases in the middle. The CDR3 consists of 15 residues. This chain's CDR3 is CASMDGGAGDVKLFF. DNA of the CDR3: TGTGCCAGCATGGACGGAGGAGCCGGCGATGTAAAACTGTTTTTT.

The chain uses TRBV28 and TRBJ2-7; 10 bases align to TRBD2. Germline CDR1 is MDHEN and CDR2 is SYDVKM. The junction had 8 bases not matched to a gene; V was cut back by 7 bases and J by 2 bases. This CDR3 comprises 15 residues. CDR3 residues: CASTPSGRETYEQYF. CDR3 sequence (DNA): TGTGCCAGCACCCCCAGCGGGAGGGAAACCTACGAGCAGTACTTC.

The J gene is TRBJ2-3, the V gene TRBV27, with unresolved D. Germline lookup yields CDR1 MNHEY and CDR2 SMNVEV (reference sequence). V was pared by 3 bases and J by 8 bases, with 6 bases between. The CDR3 contains 11 residues. CDR3 in DNA: TGTGCCAGCAGTTTTGCAGGTACGCAGTATTTT. Its translation is CASSFAGTQYF.

The genes are TRBV20-1 and TRBJ2-3; D unclear. This CDR3 comprises 13 residues. V lost 6 bases, J lost 2 bases, and 12 bases lay in between. CDR1 and CDR2 from the germline V gene are DFQATT and SNEGSKA (reference sequence). CDR3 DNA: TGCAGTGCGCCCGGGTATGACACAGATACGCAGTATTTT. Its protein product is CSAPGYDTDTQYF.

Regarding this clonotype: This sequence may be a read error, since a much larger clone differs from it by one base. V is TRBV4-2 and J is TRBJ1-2; D is unresolved. The CDR3 runs to 14 residues. Trimming removed 4 bases from V and 8 bases from J, with 17 bases in between. In germline, CDR1 is LGHNA, CDR2 YNFKEQ. In DNA form, the CDR3 reads TGTGCCAGCAGCCGAAGGGCAGTGGAAGACGGCTACACCTTC. It specifies CASSRRAVEDGYTF.

V and J are TRBV5-8 and TRBJ2-7; D is possibly TRBD1 or TRBD2 (6 bases each). The J call may not be correct, given that the DNA end is closer to TRBJ2-5. Germline V gene sequence: CDR1 SGHTS, CDR2 YDEGEE. This CDR3 comprises 15 residues. The DNA for the CDR3 is TGTGCCAGCAGCTTGAAACAGGGAGGAGTGGAGACCCAGTACTTC. It is translated as CASSLKQGGVETQYF.

The V and J genes are TRBV29-1 and TRBJ2-3, with a tentative D call TRBD1 (7 bases). This CDR3 region has 14 residues. Germline V lookup: CDR1 SQVTM, CDR2 ANQGSEA. The V end lost 0 bases, the J end lost 5 bases, and 12 bases lay between the germline ends. The CDR3 sequence is CSVEEGRGVDTQYF. Written as DNA, the CDR3 is TGCAGCGTTGAAGAGGGCAGGGGGGTAGATACGCAGTATTTT.

CDR3 sequence reads: CASRLAGAYNEQFF. In DNA, the CDR3 is TGTGCCAGCAGACTAGCGGGAGCGTACAATGAGCAGTTCTTC. J is TRBJ2-1 and V is TRBV2; the match to TRBD2 covers 11 bases. The CDR3 covers 14 residues. The V gene's germline CDR1 is SNHLY and CDR2 FYNNEI. The J segment lost 4 bases and the V segment lost 6 bases, leaving 2 bases of the junction unmatched.

This clonotype was observed a few times. The junction does not match germline at one end; this may be a read error. This chain links TRBV7-2 with TRBJ2-1, with D perhaps TRBD1 (5 bases). CDR1 is SGHTA and CDR2 is FQGNSA in the germline V gene. The CDR3 sequence is 11 residues long. CDR3 in amino acids: CVSSRADEQFF. DNA for the CDR3: TGTGTCAGCAGCAGGGCGGATGAGCAGTTCTTC.

The chain joins TRBV20-1 to TRBJ2-3; 8 bases line up with TRBD2. Per germline, CDR1 DFQATT and CDR2 SNEGSKA (reference sequence). The CDR3 is 15 residues long. With 5 bases clipped from V and 2 bases from J, the junction kept 9 bases outside the gene matches. CDR3 sequence reads: CSAEAGDSLTDTQYF. In nucleotides, the CDR3 is TGCAGTGCTGAAGCGGGAGACTCCCTCACAGATACGCAGTATTTT.